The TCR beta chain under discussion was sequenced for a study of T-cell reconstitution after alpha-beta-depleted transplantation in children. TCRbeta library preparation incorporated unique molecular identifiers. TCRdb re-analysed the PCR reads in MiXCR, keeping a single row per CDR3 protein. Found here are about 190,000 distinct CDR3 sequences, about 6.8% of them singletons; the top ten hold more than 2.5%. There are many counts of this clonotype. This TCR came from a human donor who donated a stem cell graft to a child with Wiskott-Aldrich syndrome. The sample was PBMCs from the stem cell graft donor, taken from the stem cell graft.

As DNA, the CDR3 is TGTGCCAGCAGCCTTCCTCGGCATCTAAACACTGAAGCTTTCTTT. It translates to CASSLPRHLNTEAFF. The chain recombines TRBV7-9 with TRBJ1-1; the D is unclear. Between the trimmed V and J ends, which lost 5 bases and 2 bases, there was a span of 15 bases. The CDR3 is made up of 15 amino acids. Germline V gene sequence: CDR1 SEHNR, CDR2 FQNEAQ (reference sequence).